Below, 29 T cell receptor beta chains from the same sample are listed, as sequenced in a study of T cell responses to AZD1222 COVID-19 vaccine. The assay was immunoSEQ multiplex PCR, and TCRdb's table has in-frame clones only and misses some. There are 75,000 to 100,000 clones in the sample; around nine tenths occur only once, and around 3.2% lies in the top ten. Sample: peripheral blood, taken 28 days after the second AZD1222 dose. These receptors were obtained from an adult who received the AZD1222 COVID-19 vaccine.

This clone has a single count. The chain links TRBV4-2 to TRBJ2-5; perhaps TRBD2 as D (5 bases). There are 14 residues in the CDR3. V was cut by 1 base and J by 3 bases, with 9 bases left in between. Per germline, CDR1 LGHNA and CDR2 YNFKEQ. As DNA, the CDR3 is TGTGCCAGCAGCCAAGGGACTCGCGAAGAGACCCAGTACTTC. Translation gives CASSQGTREETQYF.

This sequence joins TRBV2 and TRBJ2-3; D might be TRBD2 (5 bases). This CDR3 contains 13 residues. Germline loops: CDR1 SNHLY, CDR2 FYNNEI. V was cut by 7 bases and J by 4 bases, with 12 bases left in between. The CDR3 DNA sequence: TGTGCCAGCAAAACTAGGTTAGCAGATACGCAGTATTTT. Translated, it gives CASKTRLADTQYF. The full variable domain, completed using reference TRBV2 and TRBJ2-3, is EPEVTQTPSHQVTQMGQEVILRCVPISNHLYFYWYRQILGQKVEFLVSFYNNEISEKSEIFDDQFSVERPDGSNFTLKIRSTKLEDSAMYFCASKTRLADTQYFGPGTRLTVL.

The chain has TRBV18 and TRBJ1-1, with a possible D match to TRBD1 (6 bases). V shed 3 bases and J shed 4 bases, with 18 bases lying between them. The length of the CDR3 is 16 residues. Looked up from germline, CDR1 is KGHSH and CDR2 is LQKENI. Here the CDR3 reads CASSPAGGLVVTEAFF. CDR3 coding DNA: TGTGCCAGCTCACCCGCCGGGGGGCTTGTAGTCACTGAAGCTTTCTTT.

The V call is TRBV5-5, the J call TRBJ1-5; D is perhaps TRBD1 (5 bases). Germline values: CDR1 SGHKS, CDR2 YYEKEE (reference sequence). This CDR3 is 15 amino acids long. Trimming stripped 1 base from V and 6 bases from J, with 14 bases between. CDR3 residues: CASSLMGRVGQPQHF. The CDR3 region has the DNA TGTGCCAGCAGCTTGATGGGCAGGGTGGGTCAGCCCCAGCATTTT.

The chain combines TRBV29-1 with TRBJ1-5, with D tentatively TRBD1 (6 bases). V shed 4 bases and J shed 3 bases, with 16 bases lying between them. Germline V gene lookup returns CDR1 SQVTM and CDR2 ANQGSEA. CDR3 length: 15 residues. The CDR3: CSVVFPGAINQPQHF. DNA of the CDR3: TGCAGCGTTGTTTTTCCAGGGGCGATCAATCAGCCCCAGCATTTT.

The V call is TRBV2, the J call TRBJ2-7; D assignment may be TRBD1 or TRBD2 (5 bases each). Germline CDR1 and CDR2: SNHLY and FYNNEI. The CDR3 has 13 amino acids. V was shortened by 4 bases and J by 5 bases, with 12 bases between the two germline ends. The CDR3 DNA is TGTGCCAGCAGTGGTGGCAGGGACGACGAGCAGTACTTC. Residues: CASSGGRDDEQYF. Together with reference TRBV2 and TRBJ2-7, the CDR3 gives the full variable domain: EPEVTQTPSHQVTQMGQEVILRCVPISNHLYFYWYRQILGQKVEFLVSFYNNEISEKSEIFDDQFSVERPDGSNFTLKIRSTKLEDSAMYFCASSGGRDDEQYFGPGTRLTVT.

The CDR3 protein is CAISDTQGKSYEQYF. Here the CDR3 DNA reads TGTGCCATCAGTGATACCCAGGGGAAATCCTACGAGCAGTACTTC. J is TRBJ2-7 and V is TRBV10-3; D possibly corresponds to TRBD1 (6 bases). The V and J ends lost 3 bases and 1 base respectively, with 13 bases between them. Germline CDR1 and CDR2: ENHRY and SYGVKD. This CDR3 contains 15 residues.

CDR3 sequence: CASSQGRSLNEKLFF. Written as DNA, the CDR3 is TGCGCCAGCAGCCAGGGCAGGAGTCTTAATGAAAAACTGTTTTTT. The chain carries TRBV5-1 and TRBJ1-4; a weak D match, TRBD1 (5 bases). Germline V CDR1 and CDR2: SGHRS, YFSETQ. The CDR3 spans 15 residues. Between the trimmed V and J ends, which lost 4 bases and 4 bases, there was a span of 14 bases.

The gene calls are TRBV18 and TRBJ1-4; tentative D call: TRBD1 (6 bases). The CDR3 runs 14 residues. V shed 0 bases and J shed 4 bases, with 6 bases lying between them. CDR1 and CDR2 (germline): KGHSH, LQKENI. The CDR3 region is CASSPPGHNEKLFF. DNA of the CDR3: TGTGCCAGCTCACCACCGGGACATAATGAAAAACTGTTTTTT.

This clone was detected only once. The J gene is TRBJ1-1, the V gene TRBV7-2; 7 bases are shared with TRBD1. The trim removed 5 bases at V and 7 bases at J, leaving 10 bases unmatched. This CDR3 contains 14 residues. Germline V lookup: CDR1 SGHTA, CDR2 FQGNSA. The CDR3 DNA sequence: TGTGCCAGCAGCCTAGGGACAGTACCTGTTGAAGCTTTCTTT. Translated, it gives CASSLGTVPVEAFF.

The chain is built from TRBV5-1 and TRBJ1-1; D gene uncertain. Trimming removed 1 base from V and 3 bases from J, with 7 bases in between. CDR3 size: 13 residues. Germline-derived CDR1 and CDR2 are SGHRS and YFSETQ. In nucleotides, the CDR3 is TGCGCCAGCAGCTTGATAGGGTACACTGAAGCTTTCTTT. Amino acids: CASSLIGYTEAFF.

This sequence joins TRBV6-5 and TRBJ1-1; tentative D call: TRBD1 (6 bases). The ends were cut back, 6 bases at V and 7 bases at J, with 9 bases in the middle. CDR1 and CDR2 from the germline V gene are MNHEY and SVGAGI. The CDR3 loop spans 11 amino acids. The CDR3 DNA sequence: TGTGCCAGCAGCCAGGGGAATGAAGCTTTCTTT. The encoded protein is CASSQGNEAFF.

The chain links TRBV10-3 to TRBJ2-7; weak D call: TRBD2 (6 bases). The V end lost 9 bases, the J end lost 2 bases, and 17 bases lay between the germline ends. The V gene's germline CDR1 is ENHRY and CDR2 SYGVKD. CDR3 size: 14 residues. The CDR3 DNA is TGTGCCATTAAAGCCCCGGGGGAAACCTACGAGCAGTACTTC. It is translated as CAIKAPGETYEQYF.

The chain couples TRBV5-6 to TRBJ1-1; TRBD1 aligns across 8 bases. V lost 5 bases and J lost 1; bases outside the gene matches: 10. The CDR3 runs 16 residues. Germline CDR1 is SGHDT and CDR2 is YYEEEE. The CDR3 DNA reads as TGTGCCAGCAGAACAGGGGGGCCCCACGGGAACACTGAAGCTTTCTTT. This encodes CASRTGGPHGNTEAFF.

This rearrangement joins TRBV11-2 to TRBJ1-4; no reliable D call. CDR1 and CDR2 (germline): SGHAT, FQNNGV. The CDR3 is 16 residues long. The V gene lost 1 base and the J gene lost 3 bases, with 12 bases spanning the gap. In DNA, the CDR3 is TGTGCCAGCAGCTTAGGGGGTAGGACCTCTAATGAAAAACTGTTTTTT. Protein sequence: CASSLGGRTSNEKLFF.

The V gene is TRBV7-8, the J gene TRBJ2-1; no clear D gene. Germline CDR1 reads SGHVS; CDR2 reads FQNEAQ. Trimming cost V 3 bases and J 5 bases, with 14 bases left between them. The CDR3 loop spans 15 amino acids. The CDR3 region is CASSFDGPFNNEQFF. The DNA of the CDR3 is TGTGCCAGCAGCTTCGACGGACCGTTTAACAATGAGCAGTTCTTC.

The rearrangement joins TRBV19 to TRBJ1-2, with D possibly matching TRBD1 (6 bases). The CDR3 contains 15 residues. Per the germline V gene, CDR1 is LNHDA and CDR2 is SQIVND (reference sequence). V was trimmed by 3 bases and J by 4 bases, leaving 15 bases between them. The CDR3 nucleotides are TGTGCCAGTAGTATGTCCCTCGGAGGGGGCTATGGCTACACCTTC. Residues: CASSMSLGGGYGYTF. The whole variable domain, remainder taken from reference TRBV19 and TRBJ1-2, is DGGITQSPKYLFRKEGQNVTLSCEQNLNHDAMYWYRQDPGQGLRLIYYSQIVNDFQKGDIAEGYSVSREKKESFPLTVTSAQKNPTAFYLCASSMSLGGGYGYTFGSGTRLTVV.

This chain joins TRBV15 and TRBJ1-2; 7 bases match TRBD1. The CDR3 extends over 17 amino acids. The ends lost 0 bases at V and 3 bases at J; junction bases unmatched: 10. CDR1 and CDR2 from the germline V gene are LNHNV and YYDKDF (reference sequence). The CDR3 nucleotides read TGTGCCACCAGCAGAGATCCCCCCTTCACAGGGGACTATGGCTACACCTTC. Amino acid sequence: CATSRDPPFTGDYGYTF. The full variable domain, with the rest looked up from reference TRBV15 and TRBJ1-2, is DAMVIQNPRYQVTQFGKPVTLSCSQTLNHNVMYWYQQKSSQAPKLLFHYYDKDFNNEADTPDNFQSRRPNTSFCFLDIRSPGLGDTAMYLCATSRDPPFTGDYGYTFGSGTRLTVV.

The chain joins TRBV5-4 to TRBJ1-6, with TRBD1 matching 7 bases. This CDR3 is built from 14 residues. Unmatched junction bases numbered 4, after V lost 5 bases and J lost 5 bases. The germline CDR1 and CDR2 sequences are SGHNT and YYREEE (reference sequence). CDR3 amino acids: CASSLQGNNSPLHF. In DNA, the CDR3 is TGTGCCAGCAGTTTACAGGGGAATAATTCACCCCTCCACTTT.

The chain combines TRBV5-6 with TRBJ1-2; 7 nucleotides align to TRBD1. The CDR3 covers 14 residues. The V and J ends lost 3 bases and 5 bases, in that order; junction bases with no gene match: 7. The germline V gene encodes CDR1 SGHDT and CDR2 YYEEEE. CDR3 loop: CASSSAGQFYGYTF. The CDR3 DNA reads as TGTGCCAGCAGCTCAGCGGGACAGTTTTATGGCTACACCTTC.

The CDR3 spells CASSQTRGNYGYTF. Here the CDR3 DNA reads TGTGCCAGTAGCCAGACCAGGGGAAACTATGGCTACACCTTC. The V and J genes are TRBV19 and TRBJ1-2; perhaps TRBD1 as D (6 bases). The V gene's germline CDR1 is LNHDA and CDR2 SQIVND (reference sequence). The V and J ends lost 6 bases and 2 bases respectively, with 13 bases between them. The CDR3 has 14 amino acids.

CDR3: CASSFRGRLPYEQYF. The CDR3 DNA follows: TGTGCCAGCAGTTTTCGGGGGCGCCTTCCTTACGAGCAGTACTTC. The chain combines TRBV27 with TRBJ2-7, with D possibly being TRBD1 or TRBD2 (6 bases each). Trimming stripped 3 bases from V and 4 bases from J, with 16 bases between. This CDR3 has 15 residues. CDR1 and CDR2 from the germline V gene are MNHEY and SMNVEV (reference sequence).

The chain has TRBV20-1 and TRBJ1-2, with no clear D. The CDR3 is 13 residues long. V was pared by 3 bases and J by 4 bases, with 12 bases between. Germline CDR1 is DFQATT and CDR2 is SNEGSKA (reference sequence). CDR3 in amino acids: CSASGGGSYGYTF. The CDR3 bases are TGCAGTGCTAGTGGCGGAGGGAGCTATGGCTACACCTTC.

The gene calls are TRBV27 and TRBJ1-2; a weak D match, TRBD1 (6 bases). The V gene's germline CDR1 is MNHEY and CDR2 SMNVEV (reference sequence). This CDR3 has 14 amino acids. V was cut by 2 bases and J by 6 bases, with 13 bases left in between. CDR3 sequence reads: CASSLNRAANGYTF. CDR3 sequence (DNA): TGTGCCAGCAGTTTAAACAGGGCGGCGAATGGCTACACCTTC.

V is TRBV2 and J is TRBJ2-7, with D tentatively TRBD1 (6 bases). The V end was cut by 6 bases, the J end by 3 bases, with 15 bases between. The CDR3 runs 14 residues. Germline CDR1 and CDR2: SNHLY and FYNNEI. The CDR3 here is CASSYDRIGYEQYF. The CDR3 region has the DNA TGTGCCAGCAGCTACGACAGGATCGGCTACGAGCAGTACTTC.

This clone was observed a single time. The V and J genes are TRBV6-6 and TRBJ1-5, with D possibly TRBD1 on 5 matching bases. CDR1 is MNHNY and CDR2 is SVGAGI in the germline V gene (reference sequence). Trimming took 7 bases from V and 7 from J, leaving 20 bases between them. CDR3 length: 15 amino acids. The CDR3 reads CASTKRAGTFQPQHF. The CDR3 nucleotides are TGTGCCAGCACCAAGAGGGCAGGGACTTTCCAGCCCCAGCATTTT.

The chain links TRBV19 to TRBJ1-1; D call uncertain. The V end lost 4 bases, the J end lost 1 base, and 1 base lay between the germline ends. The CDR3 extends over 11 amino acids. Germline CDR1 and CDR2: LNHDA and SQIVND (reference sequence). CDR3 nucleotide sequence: TGTGCCAGTAGTAGGAACACTGAAGCTTTCTTT. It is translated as CASSRNTEAFF.

The DNA of the CDR3 is TGTGCCACCAGCAGAGCCCGGGGGCCCTACGAGCAGTACTTC. It encodes CATSRARGPYEQYF. V and J are TRBV15 and TRBJ2-7; possibly TRBD1 or TRBD2 for D (6 bases each). Between the trimmed V and J ends, which lost 1 base and 2 bases, there was a span of 9 bases. The CDR3 contains 14 residues. Germline-derived CDR1 and CDR2 are LNHNV and YYDKDF (reference sequence).

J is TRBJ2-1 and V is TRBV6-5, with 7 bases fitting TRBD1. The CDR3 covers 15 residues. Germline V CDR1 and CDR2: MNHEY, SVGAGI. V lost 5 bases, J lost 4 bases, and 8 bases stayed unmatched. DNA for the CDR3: TGTGCCAGCAGTCACGGAACAGGGGATTACAATGAGCAGTTCTTC. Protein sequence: CASSHGTGDYNEQFF.